What follows are 18 T cell receptor beta chains derived from one specimen sequenced in a study of blood T cell repertoires in COVID-19. TCRdb's copy holds only in-frame clones and misses some; the assay was immunoSEQ multiplex PCR. The repertoire holds about 130,000 clones, with around 88% as singletons. Sequenced: peripheral blood. These TCRs come from a human donor in a cohort sampled during active COVID-19.

V and J are TRBV18 and TRBJ2-2; 7 positions match TRBD1. The germline gives CDR1 KGHSH, CDR2 LQKENI. The CDR3 length is 17 residues. The junction had 9 bases not matched to a gene; V was cut back by 0 bases and J by 5 bases. In DNA form, the CDR3 reads TGTGCCAGCTCACCACCAGGAACACAGGGGAGAACCGGGGAGCTGTTTTTT. Encoded protein: CASSPPGTQGRTGELFF.

The chain carries TRBV13 and TRBJ2-2; 14 bases are a match to TRBD2. This CDR3 has 20 amino acids. J was trimmed by 3 bases and V by 6 bases; bases with no gene match: 15. Per the germline V gene, CDR1 is PRHDT and CDR2 is FYEKMQ (reference sequence). The DNA of the CDR3 is TGTGCCAGCAGGCCACGCCCCCGACTAGCGGGAGGGCCAGACACCGGGGAGCTGTTTTTT. Encoded protein: CASRPRPRLAGGPDTGELFF. Looking up the rest from reference TRBV13 and TRBJ2-2 gives the full variable domain: AAGVIQSPRHLIKEKRETATLKCYPIPRHDTVYWYQQGPGQDPQFLISFYEKMQSDKGSIPDRFSAQQFSDYHSELNMSSLELGDSALYFCASRPRPRLAGGPDTGELFFGEGSRLTVL.

V and J are TRBV6-6 and TRBJ2-3; D uncertain. The germline V and J ends were trimmed by 0 bases and 4 bases, with 2 bases remaining between them. The length of the CDR3 is 12 residues. The germline V gene has CDR1 MNHNY and CDR2 SVGAGI (reference sequence). The CDR3 DNA follows: TGTGCCAGCAGTTACTCCTCAGATACGCAGTATTTT. Amino acid sequence: CASSYSSDTQYF.

The rearrangement uses TRBV7-2 and TRBJ2-1; TRBD2 aligns across 14 bases. The CDR3 is 17 amino acids. Per germline, CDR1 SGHTA and CDR2 FQGNSA. After removal of 7 bases from V and 9 bases from J, the junction contained 14 bases not matched to a gene. The CDR3 loop is CASTPLGLAGGKGEQFF. The CDR3 bases are TGTGCCAGCACCCCGCTCGGACTAGCGGGAGGCAAGGGTGAGCAGTTCTTC.

The chain couples TRBV27 to TRBJ2-4; 7 bases align to TRBD1. The CDR3 has 13 residues. CDR1 and CDR2 (germline): MNHEY, SMNVEV (reference sequence). Germline trimming cut 6 bases from V and 9 bases from J; bases unmatched to any gene: 8. CDR3 region: CASRTGQIGIQYF. The CDR3 region has the DNA TGTGCCAGCAGAACGGGACAGATTGGCATTCAGTACTTC.

The chain links TRBV20-1 to TRBJ1-4, with 7 bases identical to TRBD1. V gave up 3 bases and J gave up 12 bases; unmatched junction bases: 13. Germline assignment: CDR1 DFQATT and CDR2 SNEGSKA (reference sequence). CDR3 size: 14 residues. CDR3 protein: CSASPGTDFVELFF. CDR3 DNA: TGCAGTGCTAGTCCCGGGACAGACTTCGTCGAACTGTTTTTT.

J is TRBJ2-3 and V is TRBV10-1, with TRBD2 identical over 9 bases. Germline V gene data show CDR1 as WNHNN and CDR2 as SYGVQD (reference sequence). CDR3 size: 15 residues. V was pared by 2 bases and J by 5 bases, with 5 bases of the junction left unmatched. CDR3 amino acids: CASSEGYSGRDTQYF. The CDR3 DNA follows: TGCGCCAGCAGTGAGGGATATAGCGGGAGAGATACGCAGTATTTT.

The CDR3 sequence: CASSPRGDEAFF. The CDR3 bases are TGTGCCAGTAGTCCGCGGGGTGATGAAGCTTTCTTT. The V gene is TRBV19, the J gene TRBJ1-1, with D hard to call. Germline CDR1 and CDR2: LNHDA and SQIVND (reference sequence). V was trimmed by 5 bases and J by 7 bases, leaving 11 bases between them. The CDR3 runs 12 residues.

The CDR3 bases are TGTGCCAGCAGTGTAGCCCCCAGACCAGGGGGAAACATTCAGTACTTC. It translates to CASSVAPRPGGNIQYF. V and J are TRBV6-1 and TRBJ2-4, with 7 nucleotides matching TRBD1. Unmatched junction bases numbered 12, after V lost 4 bases and J lost 6 bases. The CDR3 is made up of 16 amino acids. Germline V gene sequence: CDR1 MNHNS, CDR2 SASEGT.

The J gene is TRBJ1-6, the V gene TRBV10-1; D unclear. The CDR3 has 13 amino acids. Germline V gene lookup returns CDR1 WNHNN and CDR2 SYGVQD (reference sequence). V was clipped by 8 bases and J by 0 bases, with 5 bases between them. The CDR3 is CASGSSYNSPLHF. The CDR3 region has the DNA TGCGCCAGCGGGAGCTCCTATAATTCACCCCTCCACTTT.

The rearrangement uses TRBV12-3 or TRBV12-4 and TRBJ2-7; tentatively, D is TRBD2 (6 bases). The V and J ends lost 7 bases and 2 bases respectively, with 12 bases between them. CDR3 length equals 13 residues. This chain's CDR3 is CASTKGLAYEQYF. The CDR3 region has the DNA TGTGCCAGCACCAAGGGACTCGCCTACGAGCAGTACTTC.

This rearrangement joins TRBV20-1 to TRBJ2-7, with 13 bases matching TRBD2. With V trimmed by 6 bases and J by 7 bases, 6 bases remained unmatched. The CDR3 is 13 amino acids. The germline CDR1 and CDR2 sequences are DFQATT and SNEGSKA (reference sequence). CDR3 sequence: CSASGTSGEEQYF. In nucleotides, the CDR3 is TGCAGTGCGAGTGGGACTAGCGGGGAAGAGCAGTACTTC.

The V gene is TRBV7-2, the J gene TRBJ2-3; TRBD2 agrees at 8 bases. Germline trimming cut 0 bases from V and 4 bases from J; bases unmatched to any gene: 6. The CDR3 covers 16 residues. Looked up from germline, CDR1 is SGHTA and CDR2 is FQGNSA. Written as DNA, the CDR3 is TGTGCCAGCAGCTTAGCAGGGACTAGGGGGGCAGATACGCAGTATTTT. Protein sequence: CASSLAGTRGADTQYF.

This clone turned up a few times. This chain joins TRBV29-1 and TRBJ1-5; D possibly corresponds to TRBD1 (5 bases). Germline CDR1 reads SQVTM; CDR2 reads ANQGSEA. The CDR3 sequence is 13 residues long. V shed 5 bases and J shed 0 bases, with 8 bases lying between them. This CDR3 is CSVRQNSNQPQHF. The CDR3 DNA reads as TGCAGCGTTAGACAGAATAGCAATCAGCCCCAGCATTTT.

The J gene is TRBJ2-6, the V gene TRBV19; D is possibly TRBD1 (5 bases). Deletions cut 6 bases from V and 11 bases from J, with 8 bases between. CDR1 is LNHDA, CDR2 SQIVND, per germline (reference sequence). The CDR3 totals 11 residues. The CDR3 DNA follows: TGTGCCAGTAGCCCAGGGTACGTCCTGACTTTC. Its translation: CASSPGYVLTF.

The genes are TRBV6-5 and TRBJ2-1; a weak D match, TRBD1 (5 bases). V was trimmed by 8 bases and J by 3 bases, leaving 17 bases between them. Germline V gene data show CDR1 as MNHEY and CDR2 as SVGAGI. This CDR3 is 15 amino acids long. CDR3 sequence (DNA): TGTGCCAGCCGACCTGACAGAAGCCTCTACAATGAGCAGTTCTTC. It encodes CASRPDRSLYNEQFF.

The chain has TRBV30 and TRBJ2-7; D gene ambiguous. CDR1 is GTSNPN, CDR2 SVGIG, per germline (reference sequence). The CDR3 covers 12 residues. Trimming stripped 2 bases from V and 3 bases from J, with 8 bases between. Written as DNA, the CDR3 is TGTGCCTGGAGTCAGGCCTTCTACGAGCAGTACTTC. Protein: CAWSQAFYEQYF. The full variable domain, in which reference TRBV30 and TRBJ2-7 provide the parts outside the CDR3, is SQTIHQWPATLVQPVGSPLSLECTVEGTSNPNLYWYRQAAGRGLQLLFYSVGIGQISSEVPQNLSASRPQDRQFILSSKKLLLSDSGFYLCAWSQAFYEQYFGPGTRLTVT.

The V call is TRBV18, the J call TRBJ2-7; 8 bases are a match to TRBD1. J was trimmed by 1 base and V by 5 bases; bases with no gene match: 4. The length of the CDR3 is 14 residues. Germline values: CDR1 KGHSH, CDR2 LQKENI. The CDR3 DNA reads as TGTGCCAGCTCAGAGGGACAGGATTCCTACGAGCAGTACTTC. Translating gives CASSEGQDSYEQYF.